This TCR beta chain was documented in a study of monozygotic twins with inflammatory bowel disease. TCRdb re-called the 5' RACE reads; every CDR3 protein appears as one record, without DNA. Its listing shows about 450,000 distinct CDR3 sequences. Sequenced material: blood. The source of this sequence is a human donor with ulcerative colitis or Crohn's disease, or a healthy co-twin of an affected twin (not recorded which).

The CDR3 sequence is CASSRTRGVIRDEQFF. The chain has TRBV7-2 and TRBJ2-1; TCRdb indicates TRBD1, and absent DNA this call remains unverified. Germline assignment: CDR1 SGHTA and CDR2 FQGNSA. The CDR3 consists of 16 residues.